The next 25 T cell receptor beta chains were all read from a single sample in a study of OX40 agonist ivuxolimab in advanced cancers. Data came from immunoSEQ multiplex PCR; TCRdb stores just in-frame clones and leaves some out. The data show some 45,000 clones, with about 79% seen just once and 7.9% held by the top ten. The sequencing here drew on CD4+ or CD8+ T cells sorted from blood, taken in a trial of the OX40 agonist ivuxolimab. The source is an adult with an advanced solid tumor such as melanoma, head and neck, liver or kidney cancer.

This CDR3 reads CASKGEETQYF. The CDR3 DNA reads TGTGCCAGCAAGGGGGAAGAGACCCAGTACTTC. The rearrangement joins TRBV2 to TRBJ2-5, with D tentatively TRBD1 (6 bases). V lost 7 bases and J 3 bases, leaving 6 bases between the germline ends. This CDR3 contains 11 residues. CDR1 is SNHLY, CDR2 FYNNEI, per germline.

CDR3 sequence reads: CSVRGTSGFSYNEQFF. The CDR3 nucleotides read TGCAGCGTCCGCGGGACTAGCGGGTTTTCCTACAATGAGCAGTTCTTC. V usage is TRBV29-1 and J usage is TRBJ2-1; 12 bases align to TRBD2. This CDR3 region has 16 residues. Germline CDR1 and CDR2: SQVTM and ANQGSEA. With V trimmed by 6 bases and J by 1 base, 7 bases remained unmatched.

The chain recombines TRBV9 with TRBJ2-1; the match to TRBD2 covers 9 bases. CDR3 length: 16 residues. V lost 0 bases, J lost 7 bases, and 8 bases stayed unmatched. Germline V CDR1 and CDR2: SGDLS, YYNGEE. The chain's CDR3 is CASSVDRSGRPNEQFF. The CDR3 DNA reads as TGTGCCAGCAGCGTAGATAGAAGCGGGAGGCCTAATGAGCAGTTCTTC.

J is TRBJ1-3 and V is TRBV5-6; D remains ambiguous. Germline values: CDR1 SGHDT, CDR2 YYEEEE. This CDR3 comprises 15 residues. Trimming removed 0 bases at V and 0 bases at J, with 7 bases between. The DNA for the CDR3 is TGTGCCAGCAGCTTGGGGGCGAGCTCTGGAAACACCATATATTTT. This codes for CASSLGASSGNTIYF.

This CDR3 reads CASSYALENTIYF. The CDR3 nucleotides read TGTGCCAGCAGTTACGCCCTAGAAAACACCATATATTTT. The V and J genes are TRBV6-5 and TRBJ1-3; D is undetermined. The CDR3 consists of 13 residues. CDR1 MNHEY and CDR2 SVGAGI come from the germline V gene. V lost 2 bases and J 6 bases, leaving 8 bases between the germline ends.

CDR3 DNA: TGTGCCAGCAGTTTCTCCCCCACCTACGAGCAGTACTTC. As protein: CASSFSPTYEQYF. The rearrangement links TRBV6-1 to TRBJ2-7; the D is unclear. Germline V gene lookup returns CDR1 MNHNS and CDR2 SASEGT. The V gene lost 5 bases and the J gene lost 2 bases, with 10 bases spanning the gap. There are 13 residues in the CDR3.

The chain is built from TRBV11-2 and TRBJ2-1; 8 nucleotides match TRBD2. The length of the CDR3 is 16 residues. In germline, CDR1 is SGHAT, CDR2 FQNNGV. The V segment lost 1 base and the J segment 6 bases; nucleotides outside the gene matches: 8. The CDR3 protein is CASSLGEGLVGNEQFF. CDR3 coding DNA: TGTGCCAGCAGCTTAGGGGAGGGACTAGTAGGCAATGAGCAGTTCTTC.

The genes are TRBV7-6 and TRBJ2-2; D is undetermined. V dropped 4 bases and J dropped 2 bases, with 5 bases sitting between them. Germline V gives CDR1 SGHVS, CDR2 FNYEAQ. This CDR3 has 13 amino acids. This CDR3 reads CASSSSNTGELFF. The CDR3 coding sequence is TGTGCCAGCAGCTCATCAAACACCGGGGAGCTGTTTTTT.

Written as DNA, the CDR3 is TGTGCCAGCAGCCCGGTAGAGGGGAGCACTGAAGCTTTCTTT. This encodes CASSPVEGSTEAFF. This chain uses TRBV7-9 with TRBJ1-1, with D perhaps TRBD1 (5 bases). This CDR3 has 14 residues. CDR1 and CDR2 (germline): SEHNR, FQNEAQ (reference sequence). Deletions cut 5 bases from V and 4 bases from J, with 14 bases between.

CDR3 DNA sequence: TGTGCCAGCAGCCAAGATCTTACGGAGTTGCGAAGCTACACCTTC. It yields the protein CASSQDLTELRSYTF. The chain links TRBV4-2 to TRBJ1-2; D ambiguous. Germline-derived CDR1 and CDR2 are LGHNA and YNFKEQ. The CDR3 is 15 residues long. The V and J ends lost 0 bases and 9 bases respectively, with 17 bases between them.

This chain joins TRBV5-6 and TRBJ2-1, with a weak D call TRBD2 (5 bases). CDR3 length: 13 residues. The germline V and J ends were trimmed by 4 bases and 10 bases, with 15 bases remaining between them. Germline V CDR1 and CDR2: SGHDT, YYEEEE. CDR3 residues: CASSPGGPHEQFF. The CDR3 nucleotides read TGTGCCAGCAGCCCCGGAGGCCCCCACGAGCAGTTCTTC.

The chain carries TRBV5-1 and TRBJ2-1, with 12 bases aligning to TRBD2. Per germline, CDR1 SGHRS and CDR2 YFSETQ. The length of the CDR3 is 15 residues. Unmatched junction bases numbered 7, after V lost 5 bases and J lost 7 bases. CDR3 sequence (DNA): TGCGCCAGCAGTCTGTCGCTAGCGGGGGGGAATGAGCAGTTCTTC. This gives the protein CASSLSLAGGNEQFF.

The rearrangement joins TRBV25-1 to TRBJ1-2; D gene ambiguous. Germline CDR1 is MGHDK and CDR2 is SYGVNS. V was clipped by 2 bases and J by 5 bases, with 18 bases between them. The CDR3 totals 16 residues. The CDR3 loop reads CASSEGSTGDLYGYTF. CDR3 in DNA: TGTGCCAGCAGTGAAGGGTCTACGGGCGATCTTTATGGCTACACCTTC.

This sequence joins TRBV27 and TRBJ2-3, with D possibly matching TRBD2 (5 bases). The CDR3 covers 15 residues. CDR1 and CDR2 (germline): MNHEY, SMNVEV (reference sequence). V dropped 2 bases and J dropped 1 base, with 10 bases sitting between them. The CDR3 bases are TGTGCCAGCAGTTTAGTCGGGATTGGCACAGATACGCAGTATTTT. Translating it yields CASSLVGIGTDTQYF.

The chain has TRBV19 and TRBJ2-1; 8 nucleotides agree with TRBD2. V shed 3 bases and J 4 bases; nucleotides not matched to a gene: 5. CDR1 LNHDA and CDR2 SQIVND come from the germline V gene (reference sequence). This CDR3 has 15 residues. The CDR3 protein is CASSIVLAEYNEQFF. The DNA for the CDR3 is TGTGCCAGTAGTATCGTACTAGCGGAGTACAATGAGCAGTTCTTC.

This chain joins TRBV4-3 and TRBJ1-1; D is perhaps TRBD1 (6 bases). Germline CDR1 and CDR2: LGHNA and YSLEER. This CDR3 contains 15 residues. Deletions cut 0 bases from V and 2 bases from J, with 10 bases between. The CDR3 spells CASSQDSGENTEAFF. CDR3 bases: TGCGCCAGCAGCCAAGATTCAGGGGAAAACACTGAAGCTTTCTTT.

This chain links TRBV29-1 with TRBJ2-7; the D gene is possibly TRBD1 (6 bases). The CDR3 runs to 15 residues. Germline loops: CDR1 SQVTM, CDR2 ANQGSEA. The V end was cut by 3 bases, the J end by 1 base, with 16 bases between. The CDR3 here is CSVDILTGGSYEQYF. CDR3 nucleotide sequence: TGCAGCGTTGACATACTGACAGGAGGATCCTACGAGCAGTACTTC.

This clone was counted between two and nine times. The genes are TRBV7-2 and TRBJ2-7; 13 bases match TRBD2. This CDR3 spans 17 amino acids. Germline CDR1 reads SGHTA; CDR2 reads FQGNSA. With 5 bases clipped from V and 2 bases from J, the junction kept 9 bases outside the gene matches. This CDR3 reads CASSPRTSGRVAYEQYF. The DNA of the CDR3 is TGTGCCAGCAGCCCGCGGACTAGCGGGAGAGTTGCCTACGAGCAGTACTTC. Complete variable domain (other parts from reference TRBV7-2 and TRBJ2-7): GAGVSQSPSNKVTEKGKDVELRCDPISGHTALYWYRQSLGQGLEFLIYFQGNSAPDKSGLPSDRFSAERTGGSVSTLTIQRTQQEDSAVYLCASSPRTSGRVAYEQYFGPGTRLTVT.

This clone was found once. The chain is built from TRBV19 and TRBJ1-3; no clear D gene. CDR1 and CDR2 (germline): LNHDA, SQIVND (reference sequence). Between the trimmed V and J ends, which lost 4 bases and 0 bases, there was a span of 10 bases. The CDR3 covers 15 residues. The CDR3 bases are TGTGCCAGTAGTAATAACCCTGACTCTGGAAACACCATATATTTT. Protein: CASSNNPDSGNTIYF.

CDR3 in amino acids: CASSPPRTGTNEQFF. The CDR3 DNA is TGTGCCAGCTCACCACCGAGGACAGGTACGAATGAGCAGTTCTTC. This rearrangement joins TRBV18 to TRBJ2-1; TRBD1 matches 7 bases. The CDR3 sequence is 15 residues long. Germline V CDR1 and CDR2: KGHSH, LQKENI. The ends lost 0 bases at V and 7 bases at J; junction bases unmatched: 6.

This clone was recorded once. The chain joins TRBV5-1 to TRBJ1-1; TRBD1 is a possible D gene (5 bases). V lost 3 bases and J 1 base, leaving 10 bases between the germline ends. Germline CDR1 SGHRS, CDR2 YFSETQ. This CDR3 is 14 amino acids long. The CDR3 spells CASSSYGGNTEAFF. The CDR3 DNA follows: TGCGCCAGCAGCTCTTACGGGGGGAACACTGAAGCTTTCTTT. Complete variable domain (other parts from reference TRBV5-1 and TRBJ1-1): KAGVTQTPRYLIKTRGQQVTLSCSPISGHRSVSWYQQTPGQGLQFLFEYFSETQRNKGNFPGRFSGRQFSNSRSEMNVSTLELGDSALYLCASSSYGGNTEAFFGQGTRLTVV.

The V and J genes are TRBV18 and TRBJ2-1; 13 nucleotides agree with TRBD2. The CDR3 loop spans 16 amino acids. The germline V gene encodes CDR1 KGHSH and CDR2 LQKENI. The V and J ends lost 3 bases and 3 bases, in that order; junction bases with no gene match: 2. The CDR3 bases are TGTGCCAGCTCACCCCGACTAGCGGGGGGCTACAATGAGCAGTTCTTC. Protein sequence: CASSPRLAGGYNEQFF.

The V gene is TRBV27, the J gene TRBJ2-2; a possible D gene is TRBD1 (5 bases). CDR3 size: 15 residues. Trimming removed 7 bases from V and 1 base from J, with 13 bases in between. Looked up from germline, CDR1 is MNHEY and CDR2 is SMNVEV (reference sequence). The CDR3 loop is CASTHGAGNTGELFF. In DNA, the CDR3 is TGTGCCAGCACCCATGGGGCCGGGAACACCGGGGAGCTGTTTTTT.

For the CDR3, the DNA is TGCGCCAGCAGCCAAAAAATTAGCGGGAGTGGGTATGAGCAGTTCTTC. This gives the protein CASSQKISGSGYEQFF. The chain combines TRBV4-3 with TRBJ2-1; 9 nucleotides line up with TRBD2. Per the germline V gene, CDR1 is LGHNA and CDR2 is YSLEER. The CDR3 length is 16 residues. The ends lost 2 bases at V and 8 bases at J; junction bases unmatched: 10.

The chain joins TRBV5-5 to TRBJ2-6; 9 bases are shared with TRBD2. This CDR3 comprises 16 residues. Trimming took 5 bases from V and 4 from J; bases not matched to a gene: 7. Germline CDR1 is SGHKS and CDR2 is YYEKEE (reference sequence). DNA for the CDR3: TGTGCCAGCAGGGCCGGGACTAGCTCAGGGGCCAACGTCCTGACTTTC. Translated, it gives CASRAGTSSGANVLTF.